This T cell receptor (beta chain) stems from a study of cytotoxic CD8 clonotypes in ibrutinib-treated CLL. Study at large: Samples averaged roughly 260,000 productive templates and more than 85,000 productive rearrangements.

Remarks on this clone: Its antigen is unknown.

General observations from the study: Public clonotypes, found uncommonly, either contracted or stayed stable on treatment.

V shed 1 base, J shed 1 base, and the junction held 11 bases outside the gene matches. The germline CDR1 and CDR2 sequences are SGHRS and YFSETQ. There are 18 residues in the CDR3. Clones were read by immunoSEQ multiplex PCR, and TCRdb kept only the in-frame ones, dropping some. Of roughly 200,000 clones in the sample, approximately 75% are singletons; the top ten hold roughly 11%. This rearrangement joins TRBV5-1 to TRBJ2-7; 10 nucleotides match TRBD2. This sample comprised PBMCs, obtained after 12 months of ibrutinib treatment. The sequence derives from a human donor with chronic lymphocytic leukemia. As DNA, the CDR3 is TGCGCCAGCAGCTTGACCCCAGACCGGACTAGCGGTTCCTACGAGCAGTACTTC. Its protein is CASSLTPDRTSGSYEQYF.